The 3 T cell receptor beta chains given below trace back to one sample, sequenced in a study of T cell changes during pregnancy in multiple sclerosis (dated by TCRdb to the late 2010s). Libraries were built with the immunoSEQ multiplex PCR assay. The table was pulled from immuneACCESS by TCRdb, which kept in-frame rearrangements only. Such tables lose some clones; where checked, under half of the loss comes from unresolved V genes, and the rest has no known cause. The sample yields 73,000 or so clones; roughly nine tenths were counted once. Around 0.9% of the sample rests with the top ten. Sequencing was performed on peripheral blood, taken in the second trimester of pregnancy. These receptors came from a female donor with multiple sclerosis, enrolled in a pregnancy study.

This chain connects TRBV11-2 to TRBJ2-5; 7 bases fit TRBD2. This CDR3 contains 14 residues. Germline V gene lookup returns CDR1 SGHAT and CDR2 FQNNGV. With 5 bases clipped from V and 4 bases from J, the junction kept 7 bases outside the gene matches. CDR3 residues: CASSLNSGGETQYF. For the CDR3, the DNA is TGTGCCAGCAGCCTCAACTCGGGGGGAGAGACCCAGTACTTC. The full variable domain, completed using reference TRBV11-2 and TRBJ2-5, is EAGVAQSPRYKIIEKRQSVAFWCNPISGHATLYWYQQILGQGPKLLIQFQNNGVVDDSQLPKDRFSAERLKGVDSTLKIQPAKLEDSAVYLCASSLNSGGETQYFGPGTRLLVL.

The chain has TRBV9 and TRBJ2-2, with 16 bases aligning to TRBD2. CDR3 length equals 19 residues. The V and J ends lost 4 bases and 6 bases, in that order; junction bases with no gene match: 12. CDR1 and CDR2 from the germline V gene are SGDLS and YYNGEE. CDR3 region: CASSTRPGTSGGASGELFF. As DNA, the CDR3 is TGTGCCAGCAGCACACGTCCCGGGACTAGCGGGGGGGCCTCCGGGGAGCTGTTTTTT. The full variable domain, completed using reference TRBV9 and TRBJ2-2, is DSGVTQTPKHLITATGQRVTLRCSPRSGDLSVYWYQQSLDQGLQFLIQYYNGEERAKGNILERFSAQQFPDLHSELNLSSLELGDSALYFCASSTRPGTSGGASGELFFGEGSRLTVL.

About this clone: Other DNA sequences in the same sample also yield this CDR3. J is TRBJ1-2 and V is TRBV27; tentative D call: TRBD1 (5 bases). Per the germline V gene, CDR1 is MNHEY and CDR2 is SMNVEV (reference sequence). The ends were cut back, 5 bases at V and 4 bases at J, with 17 bases in the middle. The CDR3 has 15 residues. The CDR3, as DNA: TGTGCCAGCAGTATCACCTCAGGGTTTGGCTATGGCTACACCTTC. It is translated as CASSITSGFGYGYTF.